This T cell receptor beta chain came from a study of Graves' ophthalmopathy and Graves' hyperthyroidism (dated by TCRdb to about 2018). Context from the whole study: Hyperthyroidism was defined as stable when no progression to ophthalmopathy occurred within 18 months of follow-up. An independent validation cohort comprised 18 hyperthyroidism patients and some 16 patients who later progressed from hyperthyroidism to ophthalmopathy. T-cell repertoires of thyroid tissue and blood were compared in several hyperthyroidism patients. To explore V-J signatures distinguishing ophthalmopathy from hyperthyroidism, a discovery set of 100 or so patients (fewer than 45 ophthalmopathy, some 57 stable hyperthyroidism) was enrolled. In total, approximately 130 blood samples were TCR-sequenced: around 42 ophthalmopathy, 80 or so hyperthyroidism and approximately 17 hyperthyroidism-to-ophthalmopathy patients. Once sampling was done, hyperthyroidism patients were given methimazole at a starting dose of 30 mg daily, while ophthalmopathy patients were given high-dose intravenous methylprednisolone. To tell Graves' ophthalmopathy apart from Graves' hyperthyroidism, and to predict which patients would progress to ophthalmopathy, the study relied on TCR beta repertoire signatures.

This clonotype was counted ten times or more. Its antigen is not yet known. No base quality information exists; no much larger clone differs at one position. The study at large found these results: Sample size was not predetermined statistically, and investigators were not blinded to group allocation. In validation, the model predicted ophthalmopathy progression with 55% to 71% sensitivity and around 72% specificity; about a dozen predicted patients were CT-confirmed with GO in a median of approximately six months. In cross-validation, the 13-signature model distinguished ophthalmopathy from stable hyperthyroidism with approximately 90% sensitivity and around 84% specificity, while in the test set the corresponding values were about 80% and 75%. Most expanded thyroid clonotypes with frequency above 0.001 were also detected in blood, suggesting blood repertoires may reflect the thyroid immune response.

Hyperthyroidism patients were newly diagnosed, were aged 18 to 65 years, and had a disease duration under 2 months. Anyone with other autoimmune diseases, uncontrolled infections, pregnancy or lactation was excluded from the study. Clinical symptoms, serum thyroxine, TRAb, thyroid ultrasound and orbital computed tomography formed the basis of the diagnosis. Total RNA was extracted with Trizol reagent and quality-checked on an Agilent 2100 Bioanalyzer. For repertoire sequencing, TCR beta CDR3 regions were amplified from RNA transcripts. The first round was an RT-PCR using HTBI primers with the Qiagen OneStep RT-PCR kit, and this first round was followed by a second-round multiplex PCR, then size selection and purification. Libraries were sequenced on an Illumina HiSeq2000 using paired-end 100 bp reads. The authors' analysis ran thus. SOAPnuke was used to process the reads, removing any read that contained adapters or uncalled bases, had a mean Phred below 15, or lacked an exact match to the constant primer or identifier. High-quality paired reads were merged with COPE v1.2.5. Each unique nucleotide sequence was defined as a clonotype, and clonotypes were aligned to IMGT TRB V, D and J references with MiTCR v1.1. The analysis was limited to V-J combinations with a frequency above 0.0001, which together covered 99.2% of the repertoires. For each V-J combination, a TCR clonal expansion and chaos score was defined as the ratio of F50 clonal expansion to chaos observed in the TCRdist matrix. Features were reduced by Welch's t-statistics and random forest to roughly 14 V-J combinations, which fed a naive Bayes classifier. Thyroid-blood repertoire similarity was quantified with the Morisita-Horn index. In TCRdb, the public reads were trimmed at Q25 with fastp and aligned with MiXCR, with productive beta chains retained. Under each unique CDR3 protein, matching rows form one entry showing the most common genes and DNA. For this entry, the V and J calls and clone size follow TCRdb and not the study's own pipeline. Within this sample are 500,000 to 700,000 distinct CDR3 sequences, with 35% to 40% of them counted one time only. The ten largest make up 3.5% to 5% of the sample.

From its cysteine to its phenylalanine, the CDR3 spans 14 amino acids. Only CDR3 DNA remains: 42 bases, in frame from the first base. The junction shows trimming of 4 bases on V and 2 bases on J, and the gene matches do not reach 2 bases of it. In the germline V gene, CDR1 corresponds to SGHRS and CDR2 to YFSETQ. The chain couples TRBV5-1 to TRBJ2-7; 11 central bases correspond to TRBD1. The source of this sequence is an adult man with Graves' hyperthyroidism. The sample taken for sequencing was peripheral blood or thyroid tissue (not recorded which). CDR3 protein: CASSMGQGAYEQYF. The DNA is as follows: TGCGCCAGCAGCATGGGACAGGGGGCCTACGAGCAGTACTTC.